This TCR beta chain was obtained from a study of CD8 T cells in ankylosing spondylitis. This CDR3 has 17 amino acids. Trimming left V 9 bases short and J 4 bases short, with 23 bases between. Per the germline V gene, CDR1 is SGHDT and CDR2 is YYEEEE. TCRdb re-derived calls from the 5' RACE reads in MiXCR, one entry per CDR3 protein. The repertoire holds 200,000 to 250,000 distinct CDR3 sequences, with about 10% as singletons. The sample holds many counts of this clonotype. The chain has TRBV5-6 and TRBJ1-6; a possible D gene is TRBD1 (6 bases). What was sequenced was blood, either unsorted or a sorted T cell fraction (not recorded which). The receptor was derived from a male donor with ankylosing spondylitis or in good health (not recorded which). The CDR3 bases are TGTGCCACAGCGATCGGAGTCGGAGGGGGATATAATTCACCCCTCCACTTT. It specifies CATAIGVGGGYNSPLHF.